This TCR beta chain originates from a study of response to subunit inactivated influenza vaccine. Study-wide results and limits: Each seasonal influenza vaccination, the authors suggested, recruits few new T cells.

On this clonotype itself: Antigen specificity is unknown.

Trimming took off 3 bases at V and 4 bases at J, with 14 bases between the two ends. CDR3 length: 15 residues. Germline CDR1 reads LGHNA; CDR2 reads YSLEER. TCRdb re-derived calls from the RT-PCR reads in MiXCR, one entry per CDR3 protein. The sample lists around 750,000 distinct CDR3 sequences; 20% to 25% were seen once. This TCR was sampled from a man aged 45-60 years who received an inactivated influenza vaccine. The specimen comprised PBMCs from blood, sampled around 5 days after vaccination. This chain links TRBV4-3 with TRBJ2-3; no firm D call. This CDR3 is CASSQDLSHADTQYF. The DNA for the CDR3 is TGCGCCAGCAGCCAGGACCTTTCCCACGCAGATACGCAGTATTTT.